This record covers a single T cell receptor beta chain. The source of the sample is a study of cytomegalovirus exposure and HLA in healthy donors. 13 Jbeta primers and 60 Vbeta primers were used for the PCR. Profiling relied on immunoSEQ multiplex PCR, and the TCRdb table lists in-frame clones only, not all of them. In the table there are 150,000 to 190,000 clones, around 79% of which are singletons. The sequencing sample was made of PBMCs. This sequence originates from a man younger than 30 in good health and CMV-seronegative.

CDR3 residues: CASTRGKGAYEQYF. The CDR3 bases are TGTGCCAGCACAAGGGGGAAGGGAGCCTACGAGCAGTACTTC. The chain recombines TRBV2 with TRBJ2-7, with D possibly matching TRBD1 (6 bases). In germline, CDR1 is SNHLY, CDR2 FYNNEI. Trimming took off 7 bases at V and 2 bases at J, with 15 bases between the two ends. The CDR3 is 14 residues long. The full variable domain, its missing parts supplied by reference TRBV2 and TRBJ2-7, is EPEVTQTPSHQVTQMGQEVILRCVPISNHLYFYWYRQILGQKVEFLVSFYNNEISEKSEIFDDQFSVERPDGSNFTLKIRSTKLEDSAMYFCASTRGKGAYEQYFGPGTRLTVT.